This is a list of T cell receptor beta chains from one sample in a study of blood T cell repertoires in COVID-19. Here immunoSEQ multiplex PCR was the method, and the copy in TCRdb shows in-frame clones only, minus some. Of about 360,000 clones in the sample, around 88% were seen once. Sequencing used peripheral blood. The receptors shown here come from a man aged 25-45 years with active or convalescent COVID-19. The CDR3 runs from the conserved cysteine through the conserved F or W. The order of the fields is clone size, D gene, CDR3 length, V gene, J gene, CDR3 protein, CDR3 DNA. A D gene is named only where the DNA matches it firmly. Part of the rows lack a size; the others show once, few, many or a class for expanded clones.

>-|-|18|TRBV7-2|TRBJ2-1
CASSLRGPETWAHNEQFF
TGTGCCAGCAGCTTAAGGGGCCCCGAAACCTGGGCCCACAATGAGCAGTTCTTC
>-|-|15|TRBV7-6|TRBJ2-3
CASSLLRGTTDTQYF
TGTGCCAGCAGCTTACTCCGGGGAACCACAGATACGCAGTATTTT
>-|-|15|TRBV5-1|TRBJ2-1
CASSSEAFYYNEQFF
TGCGCCAGCAGCTCCGAAGCCTTCTACTACAATGAGCAGTTCTTC
>once|-|15|TRBV9|TRBJ2-1
CASSVVSYQYNEQFF
TGTGCCAGCAGCGTAGTTTCCTACCAATACAATGAGCAGTTCTTC
>-|-|15|TRBV7-9|TRBJ1-3
CASSLAVRVGNTIYF
TGTGCCAGCAGCTTAGCCGTCAGGGTTGGAAACACCATATATTTT
>-|TRBD2|15|TRBV6-6|TRBJ2-4
CASNDGGGGKNIQYF
TGTGCCAGCAACGACGGTGGCGGGGGCAAAAACATTCAGTACTTC
>-|-|15|TRBV11-2|TRBJ2-3
CASSLDGQDTDTQYF
TGTGCCAGCAGCTTAGACGGCCAGGACACAGATACGCAGTATTTT
>-|-|16|TRBV5-5|TRBJ2-7
CASSPRQASSSYEQYF
TGTGCCAGCAGCCCGAGACAGGCTTCTTCCTCCTACGAGCAGTACTTC
>-|TRBD1|12|TRBV10-1|TRBJ1-2
CAGDRGDYGYTF
TGCGCCGGAGACAGGGGGGACTATGGCTACACCTTC
>few|-|14|TRBV19|TRBJ1-5
CASSWRASNQPQHF
TGTGCCAGTAGTTGGAGGGCCAGCAATCAGCCCCAGCATTTT
>-|TRBD1|14|TRBV5-6|TRBJ1-1
CASSPTGVDTEAFF
TGTGCCAGCAGCCCGACAGGGGTGGACACTGAAGCTTTCTTT
>-|-|16|TRBV5-8|TRBJ2-2
CASSSGGAVATGELFF
TGTGCCAGCAGTTCCGGAGGCGCCGTCGCCACCGGGGAGCTGTTTTTT
>-|-|15|TRBV9|TRBJ1-1
CASTIGGAMNTEAFF
TGTGCCAGCACCATAGGGGGGGCAATGAACACTGAAGCTTTCTTT
>-|TRBD2|16|TRBV4-2|TRBJ2-3
CASSPRTSGSTDTQYF
TGTGCCAGCAGCCCTCGGACTAGCGGTAGCACAGATACGCAGTATTTT
>-|-|13|TRBV28|TRBJ2-3
CASGGGSTDTQYF
TGTGCCAGCGGGGGCGGTAGTACAGATACGCAGTATTTT
>-|-|16|TRBV4-3|TRBJ2-1
CASSQESGSSYNEQFF
TGCGCCAGCAGCCAAGAGTCCGGTAGCTCCTACAATGAGCAGTTCTTC
>-|-|14|TRBV20-1|TRBJ1-5
CSASGGPLNQPQHF
TGCAGTGCTAGTGGGGGCCCGCTGAATCAGCCCCAGCATTTT
>-|-|14|TRBV5-1|TRBJ1-4
CASSLGQVQEKLFF
TGCGCCAGCAGCTTGGGGCAGGTACAGGAAAAACTGTTTTTT
>-|TRBD1|14|TRBV7-3|TRBJ2-3
CASSMTGNADTQYF
TGTGCCAGCAGCATGACAGGGAACGCAGATACGCAGTATTTT
>-|-|15|TRBV7-9|TRBJ1-2
CASSPDSSHSYGYTF
TGTGCCAGCAGCCCCGACAGCTCCCACTCCTATGGCTACACCTTC
>few|-|11|TRBV5-1|TRBJ1-1
CASSRGTEAFF
TGCGCCAGCAGTCGAGGGACTGAAGCTTTCTTT
>-|TRBD2|14|TRBV6-5|TRBJ2-3
CASTSGGYTDTQYF
TGTGCCAGCACCAGCGGGGGTTACACAGATACGCAGTATTTT